These 10 T cell receptor beta chains were sequenced from one sample in a study of T cell responses to AZD1222 COVID-19 vaccine (dated by TCRdb to about 2021). Library method: the immunoSEQ multiplex PCR assay. TCRdb limited this immuneACCESS table to in-frame rearrangements with V and J called. A share of clones is missing; checked studies link under half to unresolved V genes, and the rest is unexplained. The sample records approximately 94,000 clones, around 90% of which are singletons. Of the sample, about 1.5% falls within the top ten clones. What the time point label conveys for this sample: baseline before first vaccination. Sequences were derived from peripheral blood, sampled on day 0 of AZD1222 vaccination. These receptors originate from an adult in good health.

The V and J genes are TRBV6-5 and TRBJ1-2; TRBD1 agrees at 7 bases. With 6 bases clipped from V and 3 bases from J, the junction kept 10 bases outside the gene matches. Germline V gives CDR1 MNHEY, CDR2 SVGAGI. This CDR3 is 15 amino acids long. CDR3 DNA: TGTGCCAGCAGGACTGAGTTCAGGGGGGACTATGGCTACACCTTC. Protein product: CASRTEFRGDYGYTF.

The CDR3 nucleotides read TGTGCCAGCAGTTCCGGACAGATCTATGGCTACACCTTC. The encoded protein is CASSSGQIYGYTF. The chain carries TRBV6-2 or TRBV6-3 and TRBJ1-2; D may be TRBD1 (6 bases). Germline CDR1 is MNHEY and CDR2 is SVGEGT. The CDR3 sequence is 13 residues long. V dropped 4 bases and J dropped 4 bases, with 10 bases sitting between them.

The chain couples TRBV7-2 to TRBJ2-4; D gene unclear. The V end lost 1 base, the J end lost 0 bases, and 4 bases lay between the germline ends. Looked up from germline, CDR1 is SGHTA and CDR2 is FQGNSA. This CDR3 is built from 14 residues. CDR3 sequence (DNA): TGTGCCAGCAGCTTAGTACTAGCCAAAAACATTCAGTACTTC. This translates into CASSLVLAKNIQYF.

The V and J genes are TRBV5-1 and TRBJ2-1; D tentatively fits TRBD1 or TRBD2 (5 bases each). The germline V gene encodes CDR1 SGHRS and CDR2 YFSETQ. The V and J ends lost 4 bases and 7 bases respectively, with 18 bases between them. This CDR3 contains 15 residues. The CDR3 coding sequence is TGCGCCAGCAGCACGTCCGGGACGGCAGGGAATGAGCAGTTCTTC. It translates to CASSTSGTAGNEQFF. Full variable domain (remainder filled in from reference TRBV5-1 and TRBJ2-1): KAGVTQTPRYLIKTRGQQVTLSCSPISGHRSVSWYQQTPGQGLQFLFEYFSETQRNKGNFPGRFSGRQFSNSRSEMNVSTLELGDSALYLCASSTSGTAGNEQFFGPGTRLTVL.

The genes are TRBV13 and TRBJ2-3; TRBD2 aligns across 10 bases. This CDR3 spans 15 amino acids. Per germline, CDR1 PRHDT and CDR2 FYEKMQ (reference sequence). V shed 5 bases, J shed 3 bases, and the junction held 5 bases outside the gene matches. The CDR3 sequence is CASSQLAGATDTQYF. Written as DNA, the CDR3 is TGTGCCAGCAGCCAGCTAGCGGGAGCGACAGATACGCAGTATTTT.

The rearrangement joins TRBV10-3 to TRBJ1-1; D perhaps matches TRBD1 (5 bases). CDR3 length: 13 residues. Germline CDR1 ENHRY, CDR2 SYGVKD. V was pared by 0 bases and J by 6 bases, with 8 bases between. The CDR3 loop is CAISESGTAEAFF. The CDR3 region has the DNA TGTGCCATCAGTGAGTCCGGGACGGCTGAAGCTTTCTTT.

The chain recombines TRBV4-2 with TRBJ2-7; D not resolved. The germline CDR1 and CDR2 sequences are LGHNA and YNFKEQ. The CDR3 spans 13 residues. V lost 1 base and J lost 6, with 10 bases in between. Here the CDR3 reads CASSQGLGSEQYF. Written as DNA, the CDR3 is TGTGCCAGCAGCCAAGGTCTGGGATCCGAGCAGTACTTC.

The rearrangement links TRBV27 to TRBJ2-3; 7 bases agree with TRBD2. Germline V lookup: CDR1 MNHEY, CDR2 SMNVEV (reference sequence). This CDR3 has 18 residues. V lost 0 bases to trimming and J lost 0 bases; unmatched junction nucleotides: 9. The CDR3 sequence: CASSLSIVPGGSTDTQYF. The CDR3 DNA follows: TGTGCCAGCAGTTTATCGATCGTTCCGGGAGGAAGCACAGATACGCAGTATTTT.

Written as DNA, the CDR3 is TGCGCCAGCAGCTTGGCCGGGACAGGTGGTCAGCCCCAGCATTTT. This codes for CASSLAGTGGQPQHF. This sequence joins TRBV5-1 and TRBJ1-5; 8 positions match TRBD1. Looked up from germline, CDR1 is SGHRS and CDR2 is YFSETQ. This CDR3 is 15 amino acids long. With 0 bases clipped from V and 6 bases from J, the junction kept 5 bases outside the gene matches. The entire variable domain, with the rest obtained from reference TRBV5-1 and TRBJ1-5, is as follows: KAGVTQTPRYLIKTRGQQVTLSCSPISGHRSVSWYQQTPGQGLQFLFEYFSETQRNKGNFPGRFSGRQFSNSRSEMNVSTLELGDSALYLCASSLAGTGGQPQHFGDGTRLSIL.

The chain couples TRBV20-1 to TRBJ2-7; 13 bases match TRBD2. Per the germline V gene, CDR1 is DFQATT and CDR2 is SNEGSKA (reference sequence). V trimming: 3 bases; J trimming: 3 bases; junction bases outside the gene matches: 2. The CDR3 consists of 14 residues. The CDR3 region is CSASWTSGSYEQYF. Here the CDR3 DNA reads TGCAGTGCTAGTTGGACTAGCGGGAGCTACGAGCAGTACTTC.